These T cell receptor beta chains were read from a single sample in a study of T cell changes during pregnancy in multiple sclerosis. This table comes from immunoSEQ multiplex PCR, and its TCRdb copy is limited to in-frame clones, with some not included. The data contain tens of thousands of clones, 91% of them singletons. Sequenced here: peripheral blood, sampled before pregnancy. Receptors were obtained from a female donor with multiple sclerosis, enrolled in a pregnancy study. Each CDR3 is given with its conserved first and last residue. The order of the fields is V gene, D gene, J gene, clone size, CDR3 DNA, CDR3 protein. The D gene is left open where the match is weak. A clone size is listed for some rows: how often the clone was seen (once, few, many), or a class if it is expanded.

V gene: TRBV7-8
D gene: TRBD2
J gene: TRBJ2-1
clone size: .
CDR3 DNA: TGTGCCAGCAGCCCGCTGGATGGGAGCGGGAAAAATGAGCAGCTCTTC
CDR3 protein: CASSPLDGSGKNEQLF

V gene: TRBV6-1
D gene: .
J gene: TRBJ2-5
clone size: .
CDR3 DNA: TGTGCCAGCAGTGAATTCGTTATCCAAGAGACCCAGTACTTC
CDR3 protein: CASSEFVIQETQYF

V gene: TRBV6-1
D gene: .
J gene: TRBJ1-4
clone size: .
CDR3 DNA: TGTGCCAGCAGTGAAGGTGGGGGGGCGGCTAATGAAAAACTGTTTTTT
CDR3 protein: CASSEGGGAANEKLFF

V gene: TRBV7-2
D gene: TRBD2
J gene: TRBJ2-3
clone size: .
CDR3 DNA: TGTGCCAGCAGCTCCCCAAAGACTAGCGGAGGGAGAGATACGCAGTATTTT
CDR3 protein: CASSSPKTSGGRDTQYF

V gene: TRBV2
D gene: .
J gene: TRBJ2-7
clone size: .
CDR3 DNA: TGTGCCAGCAGTGAAGGACATAACAACTACGAGCAGTACTTC
CDR3 protein: CASSEGHNNYEQYF

V gene: TRBV29-1
D gene: TRBD1
J gene: TRBJ1-1
clone size: .
CDR3 DNA: TGCAGCGCCCCGGGACAGCTCATGAACACTGAAGCTTTCTTT
CDR3 protein: CSAPGQLMNTEAFF

V gene: TRBV4-1
D gene: .
J gene: TRBJ2-2
clone size: .
CDR3 DNA: TGCGCCAGCAGCCAAGCCCTAGCGAGCCCCGGGGAGCTGTTTTTT
CDR3 protein: CASSQALASPGELFF

V gene: TRBV19
D gene: TRBD1
J gene: TRBJ2-1
clone size: .
CDR3 DNA: TGTGCCAGTAGTCCCCGCCTAGGGGGCTATGAGCAGTTCTTC
CDR3 protein: CASSPRLGGYEQFF

V gene: TRBV7-2
D gene: .
J gene: TRBJ2-7
clone size: once
CDR3 DNA: TGTGCCAGCAGCCTAGGGGGGGGGAGTCGCGGCGAGCAGTACTTC
CDR3 protein: CASSLGGGSRGEQYF

V gene: TRBV6-1
D gene: .
J gene: TRBJ1-4
clone size: .
CDR3 DNA: TGTGCCAGCAGTGGGGAGACAGGTCCGAATGAAAAACTGTTTTTT
CDR3 protein: CASSGETGPNEKLFF

V gene: TRBV11-3
D gene: TRBD2
J gene: TRBJ2-3
clone size: .
CDR3 DNA: TGTGCCAGCAGCTTAAGCGGGGGACGGACAGATACGCAGTATTTT
CDR3 protein: CASSLSGGRTDTQYF

V gene: TRBV7-9
D gene: .
J gene: TRBJ2-2
clone size: .
CDR3 DNA: TGTGCCAGCAGCTCTCCAGCGGTCGGCACCGGGGAGCTGTTTTTT
CDR3 protein: CASSSPAVGTGELFF

V gene: TRBV12-5
D gene: .
J gene: TRBJ1-2
clone size: once
CDR3 DNA: TGTGCTAGTGGTTTGCCCCTAGGTTCGTTTGGCTACACCTTC
CDR3 protein: CASGLPLGSFGYTF

V gene: TRBV12-5
D gene: .
J gene: TRBJ1-1
clone size: .
CDR3 DNA: TGTGCTAGTGGTTTGGGGGCGCAGGACACTGAAGCTTTCTTT
CDR3 protein: CASGLGAQDTEAFF

V gene: TRBV5-4
D gene: TRBD1
J gene: TRBJ2-4
clone size: .
CDR3 DNA: TGTGCCAGCAGCTTGGCCGGGACAGGGAATGTCAAAAACATTCAGTACTTC
CDR3 protein: CASSLAGTGNVKNIQYF

V gene: TRBV7-9
D gene: .
J gene: TRBJ2-6
clone size: .
CDR3 DNA: TGTGCCAGCAGCTTAGTGCAGGGTAGCTCTGGGGCCAACGTCCTGACTTTC
CDR3 protein: CASSLVQGSSGANVLTF

V gene: TRBV6-6
D gene: .
J gene: TRBJ1-1
clone size: .
CDR3 DNA: TGTGCCAGCACCGTACTGAGAGAAGCTGAAGCTTTCTTT
CDR3 protein: CASTVLREAEAFF

V gene: TRBV7-8
D gene: .
J gene: TRBJ2-1
clone size: .
CDR3 DNA: TGTGCCAGCAGTCCTGTGCGTGGGAGGACCTACAATGAGCAGTTCTTC
CDR3 protein: CASSPVRGRTYNEQFF

V gene: TRBV18
D gene: .
J gene: TRBJ1-4
clone size: .
CDR3 DNA: TGTGCCAGCTCCCAAGAACGGACTGACCATAATGAAAAACTGTTTTTT
CDR3 protein: CASSQERTDHNEKLFF

V gene: TRBV11-2
D gene: .
J gene: TRBJ2-3
clone size: .
CDR3 DNA: TGTGCCAGCAGCCCTATACGGGGTAGCGGTCCCCTGGCAGATACGCAGTATTTT
CDR3 protein: CASSPIRGSGPLADTQYF

V gene: TRBV2
D gene: .
J gene: TRBJ1-5
clone size: .
CDR3 DNA: TGTGCCAGCAAGGACAGCCGGTTATCTTCAAATCAGCCCCAGCATTTT
CDR3 protein: CASKDSRLSSNQPQHF

V gene: TRBV5-1
D gene: .
J gene: TRBJ1-2
clone size: few
CDR3 DNA: TGCGCCAGCAGCTTGGGGACGGGGGGCTACACCTTC
CDR3 protein: CASSLGTGGYTF

V gene: TRBV5-1
D gene: TRBD2
J gene: TRBJ2-1
clone size: .
CDR3 DNA: TGCGCCAGCAGCTTCAGCCGACTAGCCGACAATGAGCAGTTCTTC
CDR3 protein: CASSFSRLADNEQFF

V gene: TRBV5-5
D gene: TRBD2
J gene: TRBJ2-7
clone size: .
CDR3 DNA: TGTGCCAGCAGCTTGGGCGGGACTAGCTTCGGGGACTACGAGCAGTACTTC
CDR3 protein: CASSLGGTSFGDYEQYF

V gene: TRBV6-5
D gene: TRBD1
J gene: TRBJ2-1
clone size: .
CDR3 DNA: TGTGCCAGCAGTTACAGGGGGCTGGCTAACAATGAGCAGTTCTTC
CDR3 protein: CASSYRGLANNEQFF

V gene: TRBV7-3
D gene: TRBD2
J gene: TRBJ2-1
clone size: .
CDR3 DNA: TGTGCCAGCAGCGCGAGAGCGGGGGTCTCCTACAATGAGCAGTTCTTC
CDR3 protein: CASSARAGVSYNEQFF

V gene: TRBV4-3
D gene: .
J gene: TRBJ2-7
clone size: .
CDR3 DNA: TGCGCCAGCAGCCAAAATACGTGGGGAACCGGGAACTACGAGCAGTACTTC
CDR3 protein: CASSQNTWGTGNYEQYF

V gene: TRBV6-4
D gene: .
J gene: TRBJ2-1
clone size: .
CDR3 DNA: TGTGCCAGCAGTGGGCTAGAGGGTGACAATGAGCAGTTCTTC
CDR3 protein: CASSGLEGDNEQFF

V gene: TRBV7-2
D gene: TRBD2
J gene: TRBJ2-7
clone size: .
CDR3 DNA: TGTGCCAGCAGCTTCCGCCACACGGGAGGCGAGCAGTACTTC
CDR3 protein: CASSFRHTGGEQYF

V gene: TRBV15
D gene: TRBD1
J gene: TRBJ1-1
clone size: .
CDR3 DNA: TGTGCCACCAGAAAAGAGATGGGACAGTACACTGAAGCTTTCTTT
CDR3 protein: CATRKEMGQYTEAFF

V gene: TRBV4-3
D gene: .
J gene: TRBJ1-1
clone size: .
CDR3 DNA: TGCGCCAGCAGCCACACGAGGGGGAAAAACACTGAAGCTTTCTTT
CDR3 protein: CASSHTRGKNTEAFF

V gene: TRBV19
D gene: .
J gene: TRBJ1-5
clone size: .
CDR3 DNA: TGTGCCAGTAGTATAGGGCAGGCAAATAGCAATCAGCCCCAGCATTTT
CDR3 protein: CASSIGQANSNQPQHF

V gene: TRBV29-1
D gene: TRBD1
J gene: TRBJ1-2
clone size: .
CDR3 DNA: TGCAGCGTGGACGTGAGAGGGACAGGGGGTGGCTACACCTTC
CDR3 protein: CSVDVRGTGGGYTF

V gene: TRBV6-1
D gene: .
J gene: TRBJ2-4
clone size: .
CDR3 DNA: TGTGCCAGCAGTGTCTCCTCTCCAGGGGCCTTGAACATTCAGTACTTC
CDR3 protein: CASSVSSPGALNIQYF

V gene: TRBV2
D gene: TRBD2
J gene: TRBJ2-7
clone size: .
CDR3 DNA: TGTGCCAGCAGTGAAGGCGGGAGGGTCGGCTACGAGCAGTACTTC
CDR3 protein: CASSEGGRVGYEQYF

V gene: TRBV7-3
D gene: TRBD2
J gene: TRBJ2-1
clone size: .
CDR3 DNA: TGTGCCAGCAGCCCAATTGCGGGAGTGGGGAATGAGCAGTTCTTC
CDR3 protein: CASSPIAGVGNEQFF

V gene: TRBV6-1
D gene: .
J gene: TRBJ2-7
clone size: .
CDR3 DNA: TGTGCCAGCAGTGTACAGGGACAATACTACGAGCAGTACTTC
CDR3 protein: CASSVQGQYYEQYF

V gene: TRBV28
D gene: .
J gene: TRBJ2-1
clone size: .
CDR3 DNA: TGTGCCAGCAGCCCCCGGGAAAACAATGAGCAGTTCTTC
CDR3 protein: CASSPRENNEQFF

V gene: TRBV25-1
D gene: .
J gene: TRBJ2-7
clone size: once
CDR3 DNA: TGTGCCAGCATCGTCGACGAGCAGTACTTC
CDR3 protein: CASIVDEQYF

V gene: TRBV5-4
D gene: TRBD1
J gene: TRBJ1-2
clone size: .
CDR3 DNA: TGTGCCAGCAGAACGACAGGGGGCGCTTATGGCTACACCTTC
CDR3 protein: CASRTTGGAYGYTF

V gene: TRBV7-8
D gene: TRBD1
J gene: TRBJ2-1
clone size: .
CDR3 DNA: TGTGCCAGCAGCTTTTTCGCCAGGGGGCCTCTCCCTCTGGGAAATGAGCAGTTCTTC
CDR3 protein: CASSFFARGPLPLGNEQFF